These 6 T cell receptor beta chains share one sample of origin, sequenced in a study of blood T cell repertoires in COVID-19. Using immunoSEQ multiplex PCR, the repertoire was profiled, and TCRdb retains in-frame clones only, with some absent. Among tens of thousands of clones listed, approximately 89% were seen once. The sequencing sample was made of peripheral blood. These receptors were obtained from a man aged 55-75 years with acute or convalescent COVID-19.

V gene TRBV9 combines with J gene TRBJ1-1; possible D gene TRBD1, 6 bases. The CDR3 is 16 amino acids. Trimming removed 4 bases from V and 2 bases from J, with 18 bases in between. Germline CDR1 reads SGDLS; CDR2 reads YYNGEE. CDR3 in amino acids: CASSILSGGGNTEAFF. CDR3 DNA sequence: TGTGCCAGCAGCATTTTATCGGGGGGCGGCAACACTGAAGCTTTCTTT.

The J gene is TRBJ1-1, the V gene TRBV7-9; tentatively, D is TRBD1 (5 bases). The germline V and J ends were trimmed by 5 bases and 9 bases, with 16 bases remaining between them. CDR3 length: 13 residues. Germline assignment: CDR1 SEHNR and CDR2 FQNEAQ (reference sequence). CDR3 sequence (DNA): TGTGCCAGCAGCACCGTGAGGCGGGGCAAAGCTTTCTTT. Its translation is CASSTVRRGKAFF.

Written as DNA, the CDR3 is TGTGCCAGCACTGTCGCGGGGACTGAAGCTTTCTTT. Translation: CASTVAGTEAFF. The rearrangement uses TRBV7-9 and TRBJ1-1; no firm D call. Germline V gives CDR1 SEHNR, CDR2 FQNEAQ (reference sequence). The CDR3 consists of 12 residues. The germline V and J ends were trimmed by 7 bases and 5 bases, with 11 bases remaining between them.

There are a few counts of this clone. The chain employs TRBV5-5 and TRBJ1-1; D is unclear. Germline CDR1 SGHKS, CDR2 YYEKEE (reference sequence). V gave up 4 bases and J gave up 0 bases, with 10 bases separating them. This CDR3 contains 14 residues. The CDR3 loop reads CASSLGLMNTEAFF. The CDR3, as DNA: TGTGCCAGCAGCCTCGGACTGATGAACACTGAAGCTTTCTTT.

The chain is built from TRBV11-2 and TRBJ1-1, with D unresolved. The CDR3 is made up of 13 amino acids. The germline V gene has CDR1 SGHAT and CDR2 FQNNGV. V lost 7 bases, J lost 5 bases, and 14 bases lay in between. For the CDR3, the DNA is TGTGCCAGCACCCAACTGAGGGCGACTGAAGCTTTCTTT. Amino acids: CASTQLRATEAFF.

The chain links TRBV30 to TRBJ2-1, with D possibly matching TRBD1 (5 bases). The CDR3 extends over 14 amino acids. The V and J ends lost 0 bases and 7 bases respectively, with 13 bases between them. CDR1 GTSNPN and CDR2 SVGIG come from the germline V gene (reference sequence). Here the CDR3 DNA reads TGTGCCTGGAGTGTTATGGGGCCTACGAATGAGCAGTTCTTC. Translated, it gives CAWSVMGPTNEQFF.